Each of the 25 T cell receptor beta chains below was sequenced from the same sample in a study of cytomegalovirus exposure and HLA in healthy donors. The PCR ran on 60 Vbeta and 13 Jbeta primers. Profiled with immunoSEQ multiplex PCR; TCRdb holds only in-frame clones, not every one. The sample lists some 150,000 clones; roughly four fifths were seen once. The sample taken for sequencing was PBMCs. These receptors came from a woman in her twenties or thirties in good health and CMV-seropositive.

The CDR3 protein is CASSLSGGPREQYF. Here the CDR3 DNA reads TGTGCCAGCAGCTTGTCGGGGGGACCAAGGGAGCAGTACTTC. The rearrangement links TRBV5-4 to TRBJ2-5; 7 bases align to TRBD2. Germline trimming cut 1 base from V and 11 bases from J; bases unmatched to any gene: 11. The CDR3 has 14 amino acids. CDR1 is SGHNT, CDR2 YYREEE, per germline (reference sequence).

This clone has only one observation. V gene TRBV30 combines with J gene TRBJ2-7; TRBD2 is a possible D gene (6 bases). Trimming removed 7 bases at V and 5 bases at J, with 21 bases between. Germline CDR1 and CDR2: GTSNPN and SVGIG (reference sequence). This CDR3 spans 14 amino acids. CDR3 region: CAYSRDSLWNEQYF. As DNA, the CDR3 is TGTGCCTACTCCCGGGACTCCCTTTGGAACGAGCAGTACTTC.

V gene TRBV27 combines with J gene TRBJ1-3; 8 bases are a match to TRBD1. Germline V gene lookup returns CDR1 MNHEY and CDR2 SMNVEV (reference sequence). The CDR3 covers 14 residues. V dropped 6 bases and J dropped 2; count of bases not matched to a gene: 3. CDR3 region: CASRQTGAGNTIYF. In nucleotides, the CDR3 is TGTGCCAGCAGACAGACAGGGGCTGGAAACACCATATATTTT.

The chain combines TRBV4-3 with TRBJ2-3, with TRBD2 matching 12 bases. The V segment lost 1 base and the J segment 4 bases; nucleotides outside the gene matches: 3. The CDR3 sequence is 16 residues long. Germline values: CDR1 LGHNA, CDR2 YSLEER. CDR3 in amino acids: CASSQGTSGVADTQYF. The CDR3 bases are TGCGCCAGCAGCCAAGGGACTAGCGGGGTCGCAGATACGCAGTATTTT.

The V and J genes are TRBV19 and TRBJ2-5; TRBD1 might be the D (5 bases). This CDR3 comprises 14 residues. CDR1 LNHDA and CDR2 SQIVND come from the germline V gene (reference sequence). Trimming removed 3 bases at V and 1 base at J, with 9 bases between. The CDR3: CASSMGQIQETQYF. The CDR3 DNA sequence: TGTGCCAGTAGTATGGGGCAGATCCAAGAGACCCAGTACTTC.

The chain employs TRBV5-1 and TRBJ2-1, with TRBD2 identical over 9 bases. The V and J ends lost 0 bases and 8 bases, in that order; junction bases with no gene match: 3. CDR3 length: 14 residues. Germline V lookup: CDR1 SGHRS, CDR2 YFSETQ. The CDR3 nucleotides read TGCGCCAGCAGCTTGGCTCTAGCGGGATATGAGCAGTTCTTC. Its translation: CASSLALAGYEQFF.

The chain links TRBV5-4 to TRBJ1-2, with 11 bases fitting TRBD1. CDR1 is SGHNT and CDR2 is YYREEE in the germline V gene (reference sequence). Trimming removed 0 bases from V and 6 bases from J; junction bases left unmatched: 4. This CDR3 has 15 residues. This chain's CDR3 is CASSLAGQGENGYTF. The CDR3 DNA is TGTGCCAGCAGCTTGGCGGGACAGGGGGAGAATGGCTACACCTTC.

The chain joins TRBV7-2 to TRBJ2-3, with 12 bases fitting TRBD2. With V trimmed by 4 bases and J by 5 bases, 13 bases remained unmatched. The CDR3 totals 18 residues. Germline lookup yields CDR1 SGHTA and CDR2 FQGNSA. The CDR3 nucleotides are TGTGCCAGCAGCTCCCCCACAACTAGCGGGAGGCAGGGAGATACGCAGTATTTT. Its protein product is CASSSPTTSGRQGDTQYF.

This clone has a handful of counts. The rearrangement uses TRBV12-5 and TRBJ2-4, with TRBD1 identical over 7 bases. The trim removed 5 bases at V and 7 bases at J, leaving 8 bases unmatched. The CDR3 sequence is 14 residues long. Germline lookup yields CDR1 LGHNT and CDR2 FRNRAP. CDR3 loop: CASGQQGWGNIQYF. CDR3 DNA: TGTGCTAGTGGTCAACAGGGGTGGGGGAACATTCAGTACTTC.

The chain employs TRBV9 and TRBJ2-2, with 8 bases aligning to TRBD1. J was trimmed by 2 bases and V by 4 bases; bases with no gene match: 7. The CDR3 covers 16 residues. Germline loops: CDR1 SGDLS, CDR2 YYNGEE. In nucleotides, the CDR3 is TGTGCCAGCAGCACCACGACAGGGGCAAACACCGGGGAGCTGTTTTTT. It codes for CASSTTTGANTGELFF.

The CDR3 DNA reads TGTGCCAGCAGTTATGGTCAGGCATCCTACGAGCAGTACTTC. It yields the protein CASSYGQASYEQYF. The chain employs TRBV6-5 and TRBJ2-5; D is ambiguous. The J call may be incorrect, as the DNA end agrees better with TRBJ2-7. This CDR3 contains 14 residues. CDR1 is MNHEY and CDR2 is SVGAGI in the germline V gene.

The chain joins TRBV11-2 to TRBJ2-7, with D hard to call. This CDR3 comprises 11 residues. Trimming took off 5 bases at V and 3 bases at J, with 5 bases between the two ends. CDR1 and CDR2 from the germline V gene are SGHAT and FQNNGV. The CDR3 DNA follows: TGTGCCAGCAGCGGCAACTACGAGCAGTACTTC. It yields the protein CASSGNYEQYF.

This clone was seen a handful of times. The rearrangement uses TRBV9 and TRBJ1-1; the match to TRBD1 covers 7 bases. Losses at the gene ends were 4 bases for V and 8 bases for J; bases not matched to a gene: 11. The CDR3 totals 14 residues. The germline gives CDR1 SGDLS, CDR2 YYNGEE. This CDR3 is CASSSGLRQGEAFF. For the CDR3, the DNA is TGTGCCAGCAGCTCTGGACTCCGACAGGGAGAAGCTTTCTTT.

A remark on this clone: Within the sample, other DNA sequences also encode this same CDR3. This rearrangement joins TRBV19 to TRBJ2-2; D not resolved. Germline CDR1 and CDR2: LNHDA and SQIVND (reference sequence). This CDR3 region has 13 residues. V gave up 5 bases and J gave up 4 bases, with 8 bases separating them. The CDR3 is CASSPQVTGELFF. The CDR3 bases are TGTGCCAGTAGTCCACAAGTCACCGGGGAGCTGTTTTTT.

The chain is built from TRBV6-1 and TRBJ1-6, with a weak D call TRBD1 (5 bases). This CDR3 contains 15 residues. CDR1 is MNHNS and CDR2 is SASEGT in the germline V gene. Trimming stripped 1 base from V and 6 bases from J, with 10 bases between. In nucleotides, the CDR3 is TGTGCCAGCAGTGAAGAGGGGATGGGTAATTCACCCCTCCACTTT. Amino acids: CASSEEGMGNSPLHF.

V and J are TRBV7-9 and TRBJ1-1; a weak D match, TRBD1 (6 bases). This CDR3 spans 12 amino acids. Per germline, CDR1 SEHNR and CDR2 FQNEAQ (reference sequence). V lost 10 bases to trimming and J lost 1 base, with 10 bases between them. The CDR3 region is CAIGQTNTEAFF. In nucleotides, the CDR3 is TGTGCCATTGGACAGACGAACACTGAAGCTTTCTTT.

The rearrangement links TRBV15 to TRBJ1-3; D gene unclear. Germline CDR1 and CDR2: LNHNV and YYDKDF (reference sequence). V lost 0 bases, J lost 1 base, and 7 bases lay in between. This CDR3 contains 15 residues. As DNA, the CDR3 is TGTGCCACCAGCAGAGATCTAATATCTGGAAACACCATATATTTT. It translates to CATSRDLISGNTIYF.

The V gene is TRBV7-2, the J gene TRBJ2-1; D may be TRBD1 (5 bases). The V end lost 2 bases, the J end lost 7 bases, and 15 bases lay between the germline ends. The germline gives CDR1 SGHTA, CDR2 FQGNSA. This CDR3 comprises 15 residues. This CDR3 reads CASSLLGRTWNEQFF. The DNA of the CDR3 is TGTGCCAGCAGCTTATTGGGGCGCACCTGGAATGAGCAGTTCTTC.

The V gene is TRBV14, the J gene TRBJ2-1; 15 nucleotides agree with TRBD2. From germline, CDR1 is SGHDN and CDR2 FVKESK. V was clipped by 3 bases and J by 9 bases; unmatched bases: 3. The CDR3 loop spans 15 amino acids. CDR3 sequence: CASSHGLAGGREQFF. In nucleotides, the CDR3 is TGTGCCAGCAGCCACGGACTAGCGGGGGGGCGTGAGCAGTTCTTC.

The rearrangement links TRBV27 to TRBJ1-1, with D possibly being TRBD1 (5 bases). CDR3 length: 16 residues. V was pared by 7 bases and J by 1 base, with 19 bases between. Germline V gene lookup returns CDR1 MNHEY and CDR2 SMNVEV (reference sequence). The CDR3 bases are TGTGCCAGCACCTTATACGGGAGGGGTCAGAACACTGAAGCTTTCTTT. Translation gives CASTLYGRGQNTEAFF.

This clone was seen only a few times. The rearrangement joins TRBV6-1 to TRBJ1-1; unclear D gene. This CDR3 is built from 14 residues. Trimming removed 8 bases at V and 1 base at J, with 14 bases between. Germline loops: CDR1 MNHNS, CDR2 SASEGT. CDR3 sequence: CASYLPGRNTEAFF. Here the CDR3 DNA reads TGTGCCAGCTATCTCCCAGGAAGGAACACTGAAGCTTTCTTT.

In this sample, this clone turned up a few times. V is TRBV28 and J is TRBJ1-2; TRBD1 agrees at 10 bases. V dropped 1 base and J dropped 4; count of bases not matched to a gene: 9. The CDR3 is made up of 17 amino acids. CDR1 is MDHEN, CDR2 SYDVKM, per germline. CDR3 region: CASSLYTGTGALYGYTF. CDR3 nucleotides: TGTGCCAGCAGTTTATACACCGGGACAGGGGCCCTCTATGGCTACACCTTC.

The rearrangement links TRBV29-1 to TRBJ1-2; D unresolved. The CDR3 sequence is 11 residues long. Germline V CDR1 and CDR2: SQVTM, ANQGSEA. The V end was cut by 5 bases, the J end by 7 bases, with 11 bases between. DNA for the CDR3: TGCAGCGTTATAAGCTCAGGTGGCTACACCTTC. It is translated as CSVISSGGYTF.

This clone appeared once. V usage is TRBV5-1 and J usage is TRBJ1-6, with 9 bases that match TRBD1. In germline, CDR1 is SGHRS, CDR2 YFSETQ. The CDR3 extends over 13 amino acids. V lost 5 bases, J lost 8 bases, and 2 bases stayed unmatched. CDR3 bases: TGCGCCAGCAGGAGACAGGGGGATTCACCCCTCCACTTT. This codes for CASRRQGDSPLHF.

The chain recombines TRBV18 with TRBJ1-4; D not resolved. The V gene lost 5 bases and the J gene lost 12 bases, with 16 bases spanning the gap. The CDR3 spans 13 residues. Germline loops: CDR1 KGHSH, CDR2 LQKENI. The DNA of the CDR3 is TGTGCCAGCTCATCCAGGCTGGGCATAGAACTGTTTTTT. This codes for CASSSRLGIELFF.